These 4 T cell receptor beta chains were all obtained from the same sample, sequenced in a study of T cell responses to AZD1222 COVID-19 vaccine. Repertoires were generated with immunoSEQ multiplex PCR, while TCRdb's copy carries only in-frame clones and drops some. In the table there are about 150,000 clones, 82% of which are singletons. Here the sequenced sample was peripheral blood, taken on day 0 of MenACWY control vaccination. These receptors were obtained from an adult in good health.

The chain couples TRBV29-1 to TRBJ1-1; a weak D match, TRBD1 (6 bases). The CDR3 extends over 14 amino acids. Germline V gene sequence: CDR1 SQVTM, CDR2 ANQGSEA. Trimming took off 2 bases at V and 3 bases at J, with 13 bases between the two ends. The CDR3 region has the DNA TGCAGCGTTGAAAGGGGGGGGGTGCACACTGAAGCTTTCTTT. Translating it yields CSVERGGVHTEAFF.

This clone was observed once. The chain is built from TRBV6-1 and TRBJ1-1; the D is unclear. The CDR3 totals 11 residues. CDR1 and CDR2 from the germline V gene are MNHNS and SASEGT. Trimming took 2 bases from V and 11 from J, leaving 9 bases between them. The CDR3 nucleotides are TGTGCCAGCAGTGAATGGGGTGGTGCTTTCTTT. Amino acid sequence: CASSEWGGAFF.

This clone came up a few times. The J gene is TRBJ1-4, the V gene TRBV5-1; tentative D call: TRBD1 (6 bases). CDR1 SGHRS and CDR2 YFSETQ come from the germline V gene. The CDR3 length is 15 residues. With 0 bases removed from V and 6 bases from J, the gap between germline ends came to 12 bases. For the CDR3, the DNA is TGCGCCAGCAGCTTGGGCGGGACAACCCATGAAAAACTGTTTTTT. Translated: CASSLGGTTHEKLFF. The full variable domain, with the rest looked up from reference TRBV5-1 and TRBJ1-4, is KAGVTQTPRYLIKTRGQQVTLSCSPISGHRSVSWYQQTPGQGLQFLFEYFSETQRNKGNFPGRFSGRQFSNSRSEMNVSTLELGDSALYLCASSLGGTTHEKLFFGSGTQLSVL.

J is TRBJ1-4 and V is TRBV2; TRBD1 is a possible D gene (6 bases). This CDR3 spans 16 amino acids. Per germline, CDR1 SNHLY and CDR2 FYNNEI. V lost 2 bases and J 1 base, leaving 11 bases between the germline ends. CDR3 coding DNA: TGTGCCAGCAGTGAAAGGGGGGCGGAAACTAATGAAAAACTGTTTTTT. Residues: CASSERGAETNEKLFF. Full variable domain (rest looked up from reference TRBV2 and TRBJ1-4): EPEVTQTPSHQVTQMGQEVILRCVPISNHLYFYWYRQILGQKVEFLVSFYNNEISEKSEIFDDQFSVERPDGSNFTLKIRSTKLEDSAMYFCASSERGAETNEKLFFGSGTQLSVL.